This T cell receptor beta chain comes out of a study of blood T cell repertoires in COVID-19. Study context: The United States, Italy and Spain supplied acute and convalescent COVID-19 samples. PBMCs, B-cell-depleted T cells, or T cells were the source of the cDNA or gDNA that made up the material.

Source study methods: Estimates of nucleated cell counts were drawn from the amplification of reference gene primers. Assay: immunoSEQ multiplex PCR; the TCRdb copy retains only in-frame clones and omits some. The DNA was the basis for D and trimming; V, J and clone size are from that table. The sample lists about 200,000 clones, approximately 81% occurring once. The specimen sequenced was peripheral blood. The receptor comes from a woman older than 75 with acute or convalescent COVID-19.

CDR3 sequence (DNA): TGCGCCAGCAGTGATGCAGGGGGCCCCACAGATACGCAGTATTTT. Protein: CASSDAGGPTDTQYF. This chain uses TRBV10-1 with TRBJ2-3, with 8 bases fitting TRBD1. The CDR3 sequence is 15 residues long. Germline CDR1 WNHNN, CDR2 SYGVQD (reference sequence). The V segment lost 3 bases and the J segment 2 bases; nucleotides outside the gene matches: 4.